One sample yielded the 30 T cell receptor beta chains listed below, sequenced in a study of glioma-infiltrating T cells after dendritic cell vaccination. The repertoire was sequenced with immunoSEQ multiplex PCR; TCRdb's copy has only in-frame clones and lacks some. Of around 89,000 clones detected, 85% to 90% appear once; the ten largest clones hold 15% to 19%. The sample in question was blood, obtained before dendritic cell vaccination. These receptors were collected from a human donor with glioblastoma.

This chain links TRBV5-1 with TRBJ2-3; TRBD1 aligns across 8 bases. The CDR3 has 15 amino acids. Looked up from germline, CDR1 is SGHRS and CDR2 is YFSETQ. The V segment lost 0 bases and the J segment 2 bases; nucleotides outside the gene matches: 2. As DNA, the CDR3 is TGCGCCAGCAGCTTGGGACAGGGGCACACAGATACGCAGTATTTT. Translating it yields CASSLGQGHTDTQYF.

Remarks on this clone: Mismatch with germline at one junction end may stem from a read error. The chain carries TRBV5-6 and TRBJ1-1; D ambiguous. This CDR3 has 14 amino acids. Germline loops: CDR1 SGHDT, CDR2 YYEEEE. For the CDR3, the DNA is TGTGCCAGCAGCTTATACAGCGGGAACTCTGAAGCTTTCTTT. This encodes CASSLYSGNSEAFF.

This chain uses TRBV28 with TRBJ1-5; 9 nucleotides agree with TRBD1. The V gene's germline CDR1 is MDHEN and CDR2 SYDVKM. This CDR3 spans 13 amino acids. The V segment lost 8 bases and the J segment 2 bases; nucleotides outside the gene matches: 1. The CDR3 coding sequence is TGTGCCAGCTGGACAGGGGGCAATCAGCCCCAGCATTTT. Its translation: CASWTGGNQPQHF.

In its sample, this clone was seen a few times. The CDR3 DNA is TGTGCCAGCAGCTCCGGGACAACCTACGAGCAGTACTTC. Its protein product is CASSSGTTYEQYF. The gene calls are TRBV7-6 and TRBJ2-7; D might be TRBD1 (6 bases). The germline V gene has CDR1 SGHVS and CDR2 FNYEAQ. Trimming stripped 4 bases from V and 2 bases from J, with 9 bases between. The CDR3 runs to 13 residues.

The chain carries TRBV7-8 and TRBJ2-7, with 8 bases identical to TRBD2. The junction had 5 bases not matched to a gene; V was cut back by 5 bases and J by 2 bases. Germline V gives CDR1 SGHVS, CDR2 FQNEAQ. The CDR3 contains 14 residues. CDR3 in DNA: TGTGCCAGCAGCCGTACTAGCGGTCCCTACGAGCAGTACTTC. It specifies CASSRTSGPYEQYF.

The chain combines TRBV18 with TRBJ1-2; TRBD1 agrees at 7 bases. Germline V CDR1 and CDR2: KGHSH, LQKENI. This CDR3 contains 16 residues. V trimming: 3 bases; J trimming: 4 bases; junction bases outside the gene matches: 11. The CDR3 nucleotides are TGTGCCAGCTCACCGGGGGGACAGATTTTCGGCTATGGCTACACCTTC. Protein: CASSPGGQIFGYGYTF.

This clone was picked up a small number of times. The V gene is TRBV5-4, the J gene TRBJ1-6; D gene unclear. The V end was cut by 3 bases, the J end by 5 bases, with 15 bases between. CDR3 length equals 16 residues. CDR1 and CDR2 (germline): SGHNT, YYREEE (reference sequence). Here the CDR3 reads CASSSGGLTHNSPLHF. The CDR3 DNA is TGTGCCAGCAGCTCGGGCGGACTTACACATAATTCACCCCTCCACTTT.

The chain joins TRBV6-6 to TRBJ2-3, with D possibly being TRBD1 (6 bases). V lost 4 bases and J 2 bases, leaving 10 bases between the germline ends. Germline values: CDR1 MNHNY, CDR2 SVGAGI (reference sequence). This CDR3 is built from 14 residues. The CDR3 bases are TGTGCCAGCAGTTTTGGGGACACCACAGATACGCAGTATTTT. Protein: CASSFGDTTDTQYF.

The CDR3 sequence is CASSLVRDYGYTF. The CDR3 coding sequence is TGTGCCAGCAGCTTAGTACGGGACTATGGCTACACCTTC. The chain is built from TRBV7-2 and TRBJ1-2; D uncertain. The CDR3 is 13 residues long. Trimming left V 1 base short and J 3 bases short, with 6 bases between. Germline V gene sequence: CDR1 SGHTA, CDR2 FQGNSA.

Here the CDR3 DNA reads TGTGCCAGCAGAACGGGCGGGCACGAGCGGATATGTGGCTACACCTTC. Its translation is CASRTGGHERICGYTF. The chain employs TRBV27 and TRBJ1-2; D ambiguous. The V end lost 6 bases, the J end lost 7 bases, and 24 bases lay between the germline ends. The CDR3 totals 16 residues. Per the germline V gene, CDR1 is MNHEY and CDR2 is SMNVEV (reference sequence).

This clone has just a few counts. The genes are TRBV6-6 and TRBJ2-1; TRBD2 matches 12 bases. Trimming at V came to 2 bases and at J to 4 bases, leaving 0 bases not matched to a gene. The CDR3 contains 15 residues. CDR1 and CDR2 from the germline V gene are MNHNY and SVGAGI (reference sequence). The CDR3 bases are TGTGCCAGCAGTTACACTAGCGGGGGGTACAATGAGCAGTTCTTC. It codes for CASSYTSGGYNEQFF.

The V gene is TRBV19, the J gene TRBJ2-7; 9 nucleotides agree with TRBD2. CDR1 and CDR2 from the germline V gene are LNHDA and SQIVND (reference sequence). This CDR3 is 13 amino acids long. The trim removed 6 bases at V and 4 bases at J, leaving 4 bases unmatched. The CDR3 DNA reads TGTGCCAGTAGAGTTAGCGGGAGTTACGAGCAGTACTTC. Translating it yields CASRVSGSYEQYF.

The chain employs TRBV7-3 and TRBJ1-3; D not certain. CDR3 length equals 15 residues. The V gene lost 5 bases and the J gene lost 0 bases, with 11 bases spanning the gap. Germline values: CDR1 SGHTA, CDR2 FQGTGA. DNA of the CDR3: TGTGCCAGCAGCGTTGACTCGAGCTCTGGAAACACCATATATTTT. It is translated as CASSVDSSSGNTIYF. Full variable domain (rest looked up from reference TRBV7-3 and TRBJ1-3): GAGVSQTPSNKVTEKGKYVELRCDPISGHTALYWYRQSLGQGPEFLIYFQGTGAADDSGLPNDRFFAVRPEGSVSTLKIQRTERGDSAVYLCASSVDSSSGNTIYFGEGSWLTVV.

This clone was seen only a few times. The J gene is TRBJ1-3, the V gene TRBV5-1, with TRBD1 identical over 7 bases. CDR3 size: 14 residues. After removal of 3 bases from V and 2 bases from J, the junction contained 2 bases not matched to a gene. CDR1 is SGHRS and CDR2 is YFSETQ in the germline V gene. CDR3 sequence reads: CASSSQGAGNTIYF. CDR3 bases: TGCGCCAGCAGCTCTCAGGGGGCTGGAAACACCATATATTTT.

The chain employs TRBV15 and TRBJ2-7; 7 bases are shared with TRBD2. The CDR3 sequence is 15 residues long. Germline V lookup: CDR1 LNHNV, CDR2 YYDKDF (reference sequence). Unmatched junction bases numbered 9, after V lost 0 bases and J lost 7 bases. The CDR3 sequence: CATSRDRGGEGEQYF. In nucleotides, the CDR3 is TGTGCCACCAGCAGAGATCGGGGAGGGGAGGGGGAGCAGTACTTC.

The rearrangement links TRBV6-5 to TRBJ1-1; D might be TRBD1 (6 bases). Germline CDR1 reads MNHEY; CDR2 reads SVGAGI. Trimming removed 2 bases at V and 0 bases at J, with 13 bases between. The CDR3 spans 16 residues. CDR3 sequence reads: CASSYARDTMNTEAFF. CDR3 nucleotide sequence: TGTGCCAGCAGTTACGCCCGGGACACCATGAACACTGAAGCTTTCTTT.

This clone was seen only once. The chain joins TRBV10-2 to TRBJ2-3; 9 bases are a match to TRBD2. J lost 5 bases, V lost 9 bases, and 6 bases had no gene match. The CDR3 spans 13 residues. The germline gives CDR1 WSHSY, CDR2 SAAADI. This chain's CDR3 is CARVTSGIDTQYF. CDR3 DNA sequence: TGCGCCAGAGTGACTAGCGGAATAGATACGCAGTATTTT.

The chain combines TRBV6-4 with TRBJ2-7, with D perhaps TRBD2 (5 bases). CDR1 MRHNA and CDR2 SNTAGT come from the germline V gene. Trimming pared 6 bases from V and 3 bases from J, leaving 12 bases between. This CDR3 is 13 amino acids long. In DNA, the CDR3 is TGTGCCAGCAGCCCGGGATCTCACTACGAGCAGTACTTC. Encoded protein: CASSPGSHYEQYF.

The rearrangement uses TRBV28 and TRBJ2-6; possible D gene TRBD1, 6 bases. Germline assignment: CDR1 MDHEN and CDR2 SYDVKM. CDR3 length: 14 residues. V shed 11 bases and J shed 0 bases, with 11 bases lying between them. The CDR3 loop reads CAVDRPSGANVLTF. The CDR3 DNA sequence: TGTGCCGTGGACAGACCCTCTGGGGCCAACGTCCTGACTTTC.

The chain combines TRBV7-9 with TRBJ1-2; D not resolved. Germline V gives CDR1 SEHNR, CDR2 FQNEAQ (reference sequence). V lost 3 bases, J lost 2 bases, and 10 bases lay in between. The CDR3 loop spans 14 amino acids. The CDR3 region has the DNA TGTGCCAGCAGCTTCGAACGGGAGAACTATGGCTACACCTTC. This translates into CASSFERENYGYTF.

This sequence joins TRBV4-1 and TRBJ1-1; D remains ambiguous. Per the germline V gene, CDR1 is MGHRA and CDR2 is YSYEKL. V lost 0 bases and J lost 1, with 15 bases in between. The CDR3 covers 17 residues. CDR3 loop: CASSQDLGALRNTEAFF. The CDR3 coding sequence is TGCGCCAGCAGCCAAGATTTGGGAGCTCTAAGGAACACTGAAGCTTTCTTT.

The chain uses TRBV7-2 and TRBJ2-7, with TRBD1 as a possible D gene (5 bases). Germline-derived CDR1 and CDR2 are SGHTA and FQGNSA. Deletions cut 1 base from V and 3 bases from J, with 7 bases between. There are 13 residues in the CDR3. The CDR3, as DNA: TGTGCCAGCAGCTTAGGCAGGGTCTACGAGCAGTACTTC. It is translated as CASSLGRVYEQYF. The entire variable domain, with the rest obtained from reference TRBV7-2 and TRBJ2-7, is as follows: GAGVSQSPSNKVTEKGKDVELRCDPISGHTALYWYRQSLGQGLEFLIYFQGNSAPDKSGLPSDRFSAERTGGSVSTLTIQRTQQEDSAVYLCASSLGRVYEQYFGPGTRLTVT.

The V and J genes are TRBV10-2 and TRBJ1-2; TRBD1 aligns across 9 bases. Germline V lookup: CDR1 WSHSY, CDR2 SAAADI. Unmatched junction bases numbered 3, after V lost 6 bases and J lost 1 base. The CDR3 contains 14 residues. CDR3 nucleotides: TGCGCCAGCAGAAAGGGACAGGGTAACTATGGCTACACCTTC. Translated, it gives CASRKGQGNYGYTF.

The sample holds one count of this clone. The genes are TRBV6-1 and TRBJ1-2; D remains unclear. Per germline, CDR1 MNHNS and CDR2 SASEGT. The CDR3 runs 11 residues. V lost 3 bases and J lost 5, with 4 bases in between. The CDR3 sequence: CASSEEYGYTF. The CDR3 coding sequence is TGTGCCAGCAGTGAGGAGTATGGCTACACCTTC.

The chain carries TRBV11-2 and TRBJ1-1, with D perhaps TRBD1 (5 bases). The V gene's germline CDR1 is SGHAT and CDR2 FQNNGV. This CDR3 contains 13 residues. The V end lost 5 bases, the J end lost 1 base, and 8 bases lay between the germline ends. DNA for the CDR3: TGTGCCAGCAGCGTTAGGGGGAACACTGAAGCTTTCTTT. Translating gives CASSVRGNTEAFF.

The chain links TRBV5-1 to TRBJ2-7; tentative D call: TRBD2 (6 bases). This CDR3 comprises 15 residues. V dropped 0 bases and J dropped 3 bases, with 13 bases sitting between them. Per the germline V gene, CDR1 is SGHRS and CDR2 is YFSETQ. The CDR3 sequence is CASSLEGSGRYEQYF. The DNA for the CDR3 is TGCGCCAGCAGCTTGGAGGGTAGCGGCCGCTACGAGCAGTACTTC.

The CDR3 loop reads CASSVSGSGGELFF. The CDR3 nucleotides read TGTGCCAGCAGCGTCAGCGGGAGCGGCGGGGAGCTGTTTTTT. The chain links TRBV9 to TRBJ2-2, with 8 bases that match TRBD2. The CDR3 is 14 amino acids. Germline lookup yields CDR1 SGDLS and CDR2 YYNGEE. V shed 2 bases, J shed 7 bases, and the junction held 4 bases outside the gene matches.

This sequence joins TRBV29-1 and TRBJ1-1, with TRBD1 identical over 10 bases. V was clipped by 5 bases and J by 1 base; unmatched bases: 1. Germline values: CDR1 SQVTM, CDR2 ANQGSEA. The CDR3 loop spans 13 amino acids. The CDR3 bases are TGCAGCGTTCGACAGGGGGCGAACACTGAAGCTTTCTTT. Translating gives CSVRQGANTEAFF.

The chain combines TRBV2 with TRBJ1-4; tentative D call: TRBD1 (6 bases). Trimming took off 4 bases at V and 2 bases at J, with 11 bases between the two ends. CDR3 size: 15 residues. Germline loops: CDR1 SNHLY, CDR2 FYNNEI. The CDR3 here is CASSAYRDTNEKLFF. The DNA for the CDR3 is TGTGCCAGCAGTGCCTACAGGGACACTAATGAAAAACTGTTTTTT.

The chain is built from TRBV29-1 and TRBJ1-4; D possibly corresponds to TRBD1 (5 bases). V lost 3 bases to trimming and J lost 8 bases, with 16 bases between them. Germline CDR1 is SQVTM and CDR2 is ANQGSEA. The CDR3 is 14 residues long. The CDR3 DNA reads as TGCAGCGTTGACTCTGGGCAGGGCGGAGAAAAACTGTTTTTT. It translates to CSVDSGQGGEKLFF.